One and the same sample provided the 6 T cell receptor beta chains below, sequenced in a study of T cells after yellow fever vaccination. MiXCR was run by TCRdb on the 5' RACE reads, yielding one entry per CDR3 protein. The table includes 300,000 to 450,000 distinct CDR3 sequences, around 6.4% detected once. The sequencing here drew on PBMCs, taken 5 days after the yellow fever booster vaccination. Receptors originate from a man in his thirties or forties who received the YFV17D yellow fever vaccine.

This clonotype was counted between two and nine times. The V gene is TRBV11-2, the J gene TRBJ2-7; no clear D. Germline V gene sequence: CDR1 SGHAT, CDR2 FQNNGV. V lost 1 base and J 2 bases, leaving 9 bases between the germline ends. CDR3 length equals 14 residues. This CDR3 reads CASSLGVRTYEQYF. CDR3 DNA: TGTGCCAGCAGCTTAGGGGTGAGGACCTACGAGCAGTACTTC.

V usage is TRBV9 and J usage is TRBJ2-1, with a possible D match to TRBD1 (6 bases). Looked up from germline, CDR1 is SGDLS and CDR2 is YYNGEE. The CDR3 covers 13 residues. Between the trimmed V and J ends, which lost 0 bases and 10 bases, there was a span of 11 bases. CDR3 sequence (DNA): TGTGCCAGCAGCGTAGGGGGGCGGACGGAGCAGTTCTTC. This encodes CASSVGGRTEQFF. The full variable domain, its missing parts supplied by reference TRBV9 and TRBJ2-1, is DSGVTQTPKHLITATGQRVTLRCSPRSGDLSVYWYQQSLDQGLQFLIQYYNGEERAKGNILERFSAQQFPDLHSELNLSSLELGDSALYFCASSVGGRTEQFFGPGTRLTVL.

This clonotype was observed a few times. V and J are TRBV6-1 and TRBJ2-2, with unresolved D. Trimming shortened V by 6 bases and J by 11 bases, and 19 bases separated the two germline ends. The CDR3 has 14 amino acids. Per germline, CDR1 MNHNS and CDR2 SASEGT. The CDR3 spells CASSQRPISGELFF. In DNA, the CDR3 is TGTGCCAGCAGCCAAAGACCCATTTCAGGAGAGCTGTTTTTT.

The table lists this clonotype with many counts. The V gene is TRBV18, the J gene TRBJ2-1, with TRBD2 matching over 10 bases. The germline V gene encodes CDR1 KGHSH and CDR2 LQKENI. After removal of 4 bases from V and 2 bases from J, the junction contained 8 bases not matched to a gene. The CDR3 loop spans 17 amino acids. CDR3 sequence: CASSRVASGGAYNEQFF. DNA for the CDR3: TGTGCCAGCTCACGGGTGGCTAGCGGGGGTGCCTACAATGAGCAGTTCTTC. The full variable domain, its missing parts supplied by reference TRBV18 and TRBJ2-1, is NAGVMQNPRHLVRRRGQEARLRCSPMKGHSHVYWYRQLPEEGLKFMVYLQKENIIDESGMPKERFSAEFPKEGPSILRIQQVVRGDSAAYFCASSRVASGGAYNEQFFGPGTRLTVL.

This rearrangement joins TRBV29-1 to TRBJ1-2; possibly TRBD1 for D (6 bases). Germline-derived CDR1 and CDR2 are SQVTM and ANQGSEA. Trimming removed 3 bases from V and 7 bases from J, with 15 bases in between. CDR3 length: 13 amino acids. The CDR3 protein is CSVDGGGLTGYTF. CDR3 DNA: TGCAGCGTTGATGGAGGGGGACTTACTGGCTACACCTTC.

The chain links TRBV19 to TRBJ2-6; D tentatively fits TRBD1 or TRBD2 (5 bases each). The V end lost 9 bases, the J end lost 3 bases, and 18 bases lay between the germline ends. The CDR3 has 16 residues. The V gene's germline CDR1 is LNHDA and CDR2 SQIVND (reference sequence). The CDR3 loop reads CASRDRATVGANVLTF. CDR3 nucleotide sequence: TGTGCCAGCCGGGACCGAGCAACGGTTGGGGCCAACGTCCTGACTTTC.